This TCR beta chain was observed in a study of CDR3 diversity in severe acne (dated by TCRdb to between 2019 and 2020). The receptor library was made with PCR. Data came from an Illumina HiSeq 2000. In TCRdb, the public reads were trimmed at Q25 with fastp and aligned with MiXCR, with productive beta chains retained. Each CDR3 protein gets just one entry, which takes the most common genes and DNA from the rows behind it. The sample profile shows roughly 93,000 distinct CDR3 sequences; around 47% of them were found once. The ten biggest clones cover roughly 10% of the sample. Note on this clonotype: No antigen is known for it. Base quality data are lacking; no much larger clone is found one base away.

The CDR3 sequence holds 19 residues, the cysteine and phenylalanine included. The read is trimmed to its CDR3 DNA, 57 bases read in frame from base 1. Via the germline V gene, CDR1 is SGHRS and CDR2 YFSETQ. Trimming accounts for 1 base at V and 2 bases at J, while the number of junction bases matched to no gene is 12. The sequence was collected from a male donor with severe acne vulgaris. The rearrangement combines TRBV5-1 with TRBJ2-2, with TRBD2 identical over 9 junction bases. Material for sequencing was blood. For the CDR3, the sequence is CASSLHLRTGLANTGELFF. The DNA sequence is TGCGCCAGCAGCTTGCATCTTAGGACGGGACTAGCTAACACCGGGGAGCTGTTTTTT.